Listed here are 27 T cell receptor beta chains from one sample, sequenced in a study of control samples from healthy donors and cancer patients. Produced via immunoSEQ multiplex PCR; TCRdb's table is partial and in-frame only. This repertoire shows 100,000 to 150,000 clones, roughly 84% found once; its top ten account for around 1.8%. What was sequenced was blood. Receptor source: a man younger than 35 in good health.

The chain recombines TRBV7-3 with TRBJ1-1, with no clear D. CDR1 is SGHTA, CDR2 FQGTGA, per germline. Trimming pared 5 bases from V and 1 base from J, leaving 8 bases between. The CDR3 sequence is 13 residues long. DNA for the CDR3: TGTGCCAGCAGCGGGCATCCGAACACTGAAGCTTTCTTT. Translated: CASSGHPNTEAFF.

The chain combines TRBV11-2 with TRBJ1-5; D is undetermined. This CDR3 region has 13 residues. V dropped 2 bases and J dropped 5 bases, with 7 bases sitting between them. Germline V gene lookup returns CDR1 SGHAT and CDR2 FQNNGV. CDR3 amino acids: CASSLSLDQPQHF. The CDR3, as DNA: TGTGCCAGCAGCTTAAGTTTGGATCAGCCCCAGCATTTT.

V is TRBV10-3 and J is TRBJ2-3, with TRBD1 matching 7 bases. Trimming cost V 8 bases and J 0 bases; bases outside gene matches: 8. Germline CDR1 reads ENHRY; CDR2 reads SYGVKD. The CDR3 sequence is 15 residues long. The CDR3 DNA is TGTGCCATCGCCCTACAGGGGTCCAGCACAGATACGCAGTATTTT. Residues: CAIALQGSSTDTQYF.

J is TRBJ1-2 and V is TRBV27; 7 bases match TRBD1. The germline gives CDR1 MNHEY, CDR2 SMNVEV (reference sequence). CDR3 length: 15 amino acids. The J segment lost 4 bases and the V segment lost 7 bases, leaving 12 bases of the junction unmatched. In DNA, the CDR3 is TGTGCCAGCACCAAAGACAGGGCCGGGGTCTATGGCTACACCTTC. As protein: CASTKDRAGVYGYTF.

This CDR3 reads CASSPRGSAASQPQHF. CDR3 nucleotides: TGTGCCAGCAGCCCTCGGGGCAGCGCAGCGAGTCAGCCCCAGCATTTT. The V gene is TRBV3-1 (or the pseudogene TRBV3-2), the J gene TRBJ1-5; tentatively, D is TRBD1 (5 bases). Trimming removed 4 bases at V and 6 bases at J, with 19 bases between. Germline lookup yields CDR1 LGHDT and CDR2 YNNKEL (reference sequence). This CDR3 comprises 16 residues.

This rearrangement joins TRBV7-9 to TRBJ2-5; 8 bases map to TRBD1. The ends lost 0 bases at V and 5 bases at J; junction bases unmatched: 11. CDR1 is SEHNR and CDR2 is FQNEAQ in the germline V gene (reference sequence). The CDR3 consists of 17 residues. In DNA, the CDR3 is TGTGCCAGCAGCTTAGCGCGAGGCAGGGGGCTGGAGGAGACCCAGTACTTC. It codes for CASSLARGRGLEETQYF. Drawing the rest from reference TRBV7-9 and TRBJ2-5, the complete variable domain is DTGVSQNPRHKITKRGQNVTFRCDPISEHNRLYWYRQTLGQGPEFLTYFQNEAQLEKSRLLSDRFSAERPKGSFSTLEIQRTEQGDSAMYLCASSLARGRGLEETQYFGPGTRLLVL.

The chain employs TRBV6-2 or TRBV6-3 and TRBJ2-1, with 10 bases identical to TRBD1. CDR1 and CDR2 (germline): MNHEY, SVGEGT. CDR3 size: 16 residues. J was trimmed by 7 bases and V by 5 bases; bases with no gene match: 11. This CDR3 reads CASSRNRQGAPNEQFF. The CDR3 DNA reads as TGTGCCAGCAGTCGAAACCGACAGGGGGCGCCTAATGAGCAGTTCTTC.

The rearrangement joins TRBV4-3 to TRBJ1-5; D remains unclear. Germline V gene sequence: CDR1 LGHNA, CDR2 YSLEER. This CDR3 contains 13 residues. V shed 4 bases and J shed 7 bases, with 11 bases lying between them. This CDR3 is CASSRGERQPQHF. In DNA form, the CDR3 reads TGCGCCAGCAGCCGCGGAGAAAGGCAGCCCCAGCATTTT.

This clone was seen more than once but under ten times. The CDR3 reads CASSVGVRGSSETQYF. CDR3 nucleotides: TGTGCCAGCAGCGTAGGGGTTCGGGGGTCGTCAGAGACCCAGTACTTC. This chain uses TRBV9 with TRBJ2-5, with a tentative D call TRBD2 (6 bases). This CDR3 is built from 16 residues. In germline, CDR1 is SGDLS, CDR2 YYNGEE. The V end lost 0 bases, the J end lost 4 bases, and 16 bases lay between the germline ends.

The rearrangement joins TRBV27 to TRBJ1-5; possible D gene TRBD1, 6 bases. Germline assignment: CDR1 MNHEY and CDR2 SMNVEV (reference sequence). This CDR3 contains 18 residues. V dropped 4 bases and J dropped 5 bases, with 24 bases sitting between them. The chain's CDR3 is CASSSVTVSGVGDQPQHF. CDR3 in DNA: TGTGCCAGCAGTTCGGTCACTGTATCAGGGGTAGGGGATCAGCCCCAGCATTTT.

The chain links TRBV5-1 to TRBJ1-5; 10 nucleotides match TRBD1. This CDR3 has 15 residues. Germline V gene sequence: CDR1 SGHRS, CDR2 YFSETQ. V shed 3 bases, J shed 5 bases, and the junction held 5 bases outside the gene matches. The CDR3 sequence: CASSWGQGKDQPQHF. CDR3 sequence (DNA): TGCGCCAGCAGCTGGGGACAGGGGAAGGATCAGCCCCAGCATTTT.

This chain joins TRBV4-3 and TRBJ1-2; the D is unclear. V was pared by 0 bases and J by 6 bases, with 20 bases between. The CDR3 has 17 amino acids. The germline V gene has CDR1 LGHNA and CDR2 YSLEER. CDR3 loop: CASSQEGGIPISHGYTF. CDR3 DNA: TGCGCCAGCAGCCAAGAGGGTGGCATCCCAATTTCCCATGGCTACACCTTC.

The rearrangement uses TRBV30 and TRBJ1-4; weak D call: TRBD1 (6 bases). Trimming took off 1 base at V and 5 bases at J, with 11 bases between the two ends. Per germline, CDR1 GTSNPN and CDR2 SVGIG (reference sequence). CDR3 size: 14 residues. As DNA, the CDR3 is TGTGCCTGGAGTGCTCAGGGGACAAATGAAAAACTGTTTTTT. Translating gives CAWSAQGTNEKLFF.

This sequence joins TRBV27 and TRBJ2-5; D is unresolved. With 6 bases removed from V and 6 bases from J, the gap between germline ends came to 14 bases. Germline V gene sequence: CDR1 MNHEY, CDR2 SMNVEV (reference sequence). The length of the CDR3 is 13 residues. For the CDR3, the DNA is TGTGCCAGCAGCACAACGGCCACCAAGACCCAGTACTTC. As protein: CASSTTATKTQYF.

CDR3: CASSLWEGALNEQFF. CDR3 DNA sequence: TGTGCCAGCAGCTTATGGGAGGGGGCGCTCAATGAGCAGTTCTTC. The chain carries TRBV7-2 and TRBJ2-1; tentatively, D is TRBD1 or TRBD2 (7 bases each). Germline lookup yields CDR1 SGHTA and CDR2 FQGNSA. The V end lost 2 bases, the J end lost 6 bases, and 14 bases lay between the germline ends. CDR3 length: 15 amino acids.

The rearrangement uses TRBV25-1 and TRBJ1-1; the D gene is possibly TRBD1 (5 bases). V was clipped by 2 bases and J by 3 bases, with 7 bases between them. This CDR3 region has 13 residues. Germline-derived CDR1 and CDR2 are MGHDK and SYGVNS. CDR3 in amino acids: CASSEGGYTEAFF. CDR3 sequence (DNA): TGTGCCAGCAGTGAAGGGGGTTACACTGAAGCTTTCTTT.

J is TRBJ2-6 and V is TRBV4-1; TRBD1 might be the D (6 bases). This CDR3 is 15 amino acids long. The germline V gene encodes CDR1 MGHRA and CDR2 YSYEKL. Deletions cut 4 bases from V and 3 bases from J, with 10 bases between. CDR3 amino acids: CASSPRQVGANVLTF. In nucleotides, the CDR3 is TGCGCCAGCAGCCCGAGACAGGTTGGGGCCAACGTCCTGACTTTC.

This chain uses TRBV5-1 with TRBJ2-7; D is possibly TRBD1 or TRBD2 (6 bases each). V lost 0 bases and J lost 2, with 12 bases in between. The CDR3 totals 15 residues. CDR1 and CDR2 from the germline V gene are SGHRS and YFSETQ. The CDR3 DNA is TGCGCCAGCAGCTTGGAGAGGGGGGCACCCTACGAGCAGTACTTC. Its protein product is CASSLERGAPYEQYF.

This chain connects TRBV2 to TRBJ2-7, with D possibly being TRBD2 (6 bases). Trimming removed 6 bases at V and 1 base at J, with 16 bases between. Looked up from germline, CDR1 is SNHLY and CDR2 is FYNNEI. CDR3 size: 15 residues. In DNA, the CDR3 is TGTGCCAGCAGCGGGAGTCAGGGCCAGTCCTACGAGCAGTACTTC. This sequence encodes CASSGSQGQSYEQYF.

The CDR3 bases are TGTGCCAGCAGTTACACGTCGGGACTGATGAACACTGAAGCTTTCTTT. It encodes CASSYTSGLMNTEAFF. This chain joins TRBV6-5 and TRBJ1-1, with a possible D match to TRBD1 (5 bases). Germline-derived CDR1 and CDR2 are MNHEY and SVGAGI. This CDR3 region has 16 residues. The ends were cut back, 2 bases at V and 0 bases at J, with 13 bases in the middle.

V gene TRBV9 combines with J gene TRBJ1-1; unclear D gene. This CDR3 spans 16 amino acids. CDR1 is SGDLS and CDR2 is YYNGEE in the germline V gene. The V end was cut by 0 bases, the J end by 0 bases, with 12 bases between. CDR3 sequence: CASSVEESRMNTEAFF. The CDR3 DNA follows: TGTGCCAGCAGCGTAGAGGAGAGCAGAATGAACACTGAAGCTTTCTTT. The complete variable domain, with remaining parts taken from reference TRBV9 and TRBJ1-1, reads DSGVTQTPKHLITATGQRVTLRCSPRSGDLSVYWYQQSLDQGLQFLIQYYNGEERAKGNILERFSAQQFPDLHSELNLSSLELGDSALYFCASSVEESRMNTEAFFGQGTRLTVV.

The rearrangement uses TRBV30 and TRBJ2-1; 7 bases match TRBD2. This CDR3 comprises 15 residues. With V trimmed by 3 bases and J by 6 bases, 11 bases remained unmatched. The germline CDR1 and CDR2 sequences are GTSNPN and SVGIG (reference sequence). In DNA, the CDR3 is TGTGCCTGGAGGGGGTTCGAGCGGGAAAGCAATGAGCAGTTCTTC. The encoded protein is CAWRGFERESNEQFF.

The chain carries TRBV6-1 and TRBJ1-1, with D possibly TRBD1 on 5 matching bases. The ends were cut back, 2 bases at V and 6 bases at J, with 10 bases in the middle. This CDR3 is built from 13 residues. The V gene's germline CDR1 is MNHNS and CDR2 SASEGT. CDR3 region: CASSETDRAEAFF. The CDR3, as DNA: TGTGCCAGCAGTGAAACCGACAGAGCTGAAGCTTTCTTT.

This clone was counted a single time. V gene TRBV6-5 combines with J gene TRBJ1-5; no definite D call. CDR3 size: 15 residues. Trimming shortened V by 1 base and J by 0 bases, and 7 bases separated the two germline ends. CDR1 and CDR2 from the germline V gene are MNHEY and SVGAGI. CDR3 in DNA: TGTGCCAGCAGTTACTTGGCGGATAGCAATCAGCCCCAGCATTTT. As protein: CASSYLADSNQPQHF.

J is TRBJ1-4 and V is TRBV24-1; perhaps TRBD1 as D (5 bases). This CDR3 region has 16 residues. CDR1 and CDR2 from the germline V gene are KGHDR and SFDVKD. Trimming removed 2 bases from V and 11 bases from J, with 20 bases in between. This chain's CDR3 is CATSDSSGPGMGKLFF. The CDR3 DNA reads TGTGCCACCAGTGATTCCTCCGGGCCAGGGATGGGTAAACTGTTTTTT.

The genes are TRBV5-1 and TRBJ2-7; 11 bases fit TRBD1. Trimming at V came to 2 bases and at J to 3 bases, leaving 4 bases not matched to a gene. This CDR3 has 15 residues. CDR1 and CDR2 (germline): SGHRS, YFSETQ. The CDR3 loop is CASSFGGTGGYEQYF. CDR3 in DNA: TGCGCCAGCAGCTTCGGCGGGACAGGGGGCTACGAGCAGTACTTC. Full variable domain (missing parts from reference TRBV5-1 and TRBJ2-7): KAGVTQTPRYLIKTRGQQVTLSCSPISGHRSVSWYQQTPGQGLQFLFEYFSETQRNKGNFPGRFSGRQFSNSRSEMNVSTLELGDSALYLCASSFGGTGGYEQYFGPGTRLTVT.

This chain uses TRBV6-1 with TRBJ1-6; 10 bases map to TRBD1. From germline, CDR1 is MNHNS and CDR2 SASEGT. The V and J ends lost 3 bases and 11 bases, in that order; junction bases with no gene match: 13. The CDR3 extends over 17 amino acids. The DNA of the CDR3 is TGTGCCAGCAGTGATCCCGGGACAGGGGAGTTCTGGCCACCCCTCCACTTT. This gives the protein CASSDPGTGEFWPPLHF.